These 26 T cell receptor beta chains came from one sample sequenced in a study of identical twins. Using its own MiXCR run on the 5' RACE reads, TCRdb lists one record per CDR3 protein. Of around 230,000 distinct CDR3 sequences listed, over 5.5% were seen once; the top ten hold more than 12%. These data also formed part of another study, on T cells expressing NK-cell markers.

Sequenced sample: CD8+ T cells sorted from blood. The receptors were gathered from a woman between 18 and 29 years old in good health.

CDR3 nucleotide sequence: TGCAGTGCTAGAGTCGCAGGGCGCGGGGAAAAACTGTTTTTT. Its protein product is CSARVAGRGEKLFF. The V and J genes are TRBV20-1 and TRBJ1-4; tentative D call: TRBD1 (5 bases). This CDR3 has 14 residues. Germline CDR1 and CDR2: DFQATT and SNEGSKA (reference sequence). The V and J ends lost 1 base and 8 bases respectively, with 14 bases between them.

This chain joins TRBV6-1 and TRBJ2-6; the D gene is possibly TRBD1 (5 bases). V was pared by 7 bases and J by 1 base, with 14 bases between. The CDR3 has 16 residues. Germline-derived CDR1 and CDR2 are MNHNS and SASEGT. The CDR3: CASTETAFSGANVLTF. CDR3 in DNA: TGTGCCAGCACCGAGACAGCATTTTCTGGGGCCAACGTCCTGACTTTC.

This clonotype was observed a handful of times. This sequence joins TRBV5-6 and TRBJ2-3, with 10 bases matching TRBD2. This CDR3 is built from 20 residues. CDR1 and CDR2 (germline): SGHDT, YYEEEE. The V segment lost 2 bases and the J segment 9 bases; nucleotides outside the gene matches: 24. This chain's CDR3 is CASSFPSGSLRTSGAGTQYF. The CDR3 nucleotides read TGTGCCAGCAGCTTTCCTTCAGGGTCCCTCAGGACTAGCGGAGCAGGGACGCAGTATTTT.

V usage is TRBV15 and J usage is TRBJ1-4, with D perhaps matching TRBD1 (6 bases). Trimming removed 3 bases from V and 7 bases from J, with 12 bases in between. Germline CDR1 is LNHNV and CDR2 is YYDKDF (reference sequence). This CDR3 region has 14 residues. CDR3 nucleotides: TGTGCCACCAGCAGGGACAGTGCCCCTGAAAAACTGTTTTTT. Amino acids: CATSRDSAPEKLFF.

This clonotype appeared a few times. The gene calls are TRBV6-5 and TRBJ2-1; 13 bases agree with TRBD2. Germline CDR1 MNHEY, CDR2 SVGAGI. CDR3 length: 18 amino acids. Losses at the gene ends were 2 bases for V and 7 bases for J; bases not matched to a gene: 11. The DNA for the CDR3 is TGTGCCAGCAGTTACACGGCCCCACTAGCGGGGGGGCGAAATGAGCAGTTCTTC. Its protein is CASSYTAPLAGGRNEQFF.

This clonotype was detected ten times or more. V and J are TRBV7-9 and TRBJ1-5; 7 nucleotides align to TRBD1. J was trimmed by 1 base and V by 4 bases; bases with no gene match: 4. Per the germline V gene, CDR1 is SEHNR and CDR2 is FQNEAQ (reference sequence). CDR3 length equals 15 residues. The CDR3 DNA follows: TGTGCCAGCAGCTCACAGGGGTTCAGCAATCAGCCCCAGCATTTT. This gives the protein CASSSQGFSNQPQHF. Looking up the rest from reference TRBV7-9 and TRBJ1-5 gives the full variable domain: DTGVSQNPRHKITKRGQNVTFRCDPISEHNRLYWYRQTLGQGPEFLTYFQNEAQLEKSRLLSDRFSAERPKGSFSTLEIQRTEQGDSAMYLCASSSQGFSNQPQHFGDGTRLSIL.

This clonotype was detected many times. This rearrangement joins TRBV11-2 to TRBJ2-1; tentative D call: TRBD2 (5 bases). This CDR3 has 15 residues. Trimming pared 1 base from V and 5 bases from J, leaving 12 bases between. Germline CDR1 SGHAT, CDR2 FQNNGV. The DNA for the CDR3 is TGTGCCAGCAGCTTAGGGACTCCGAGCCACAATGAGCAGTTCTTC. Residues: CASSLGTPSHNEQFF. Using reference TRBV11-2 and TRBJ2-1 for the parts outside the CDR3, the full variable domain is EAGVAQSPRYKIIEKRQSVAFWCNPISGHATLYWYQQILGQGPKLLIQFQNNGVVDDSQLPKDRFSAERLKGVDSTLKIQPAKLEDSAVYLCASSLGTPSHNEQFFGPGTRLTVL.

The gene calls are TRBV11-2 and TRBJ2-1; unclear D gene. Trimming removed 3 bases at V and 8 bases at J, with 8 bases between. Germline V gene data show CDR1 as SGHAT and CDR2 as FQNNGV. The length of the CDR3 is 12 residues. CDR3 loop: CASSFLDDEQFF. DNA of the CDR3: TGTGCCAGCAGCTTCCTGGACGATGAGCAGTTCTTC.

This clonotype turned up a few times. The gene calls are TRBV27 and TRBJ2-7; D may be TRBD2 (5 bases). V was clipped by 0 bases and J by 5 bases, with 8 bases between them. The CDR3 has 13 residues. Germline V gene lookup returns CDR1 MNHEY and CDR2 SMNVEV (reference sequence). The CDR3 DNA follows: TGTGCCAGCAGTTTATCAGGGAGCAACGAGCAGTACTTC. This codes for CASSLSGSNEQYF.

The rearrangement joins TRBV30 to TRBJ2-7; D unresolved. The CDR3 is 10 residues long. Germline values: CDR1 GTSNPN, CDR2 SVGIG (reference sequence). Trimming left V 3 bases short and J 5 bases short, with 5 bases between. CDR3 amino acids: CAWSGNEQYF. The CDR3 DNA sequence: TGTGCCTGGAGCGGTAACGAGCAGTACTTC.

This clonotype showed up just a few times. J is TRBJ1-1 and V is TRBV19; TRBD1 aligns across 10 bases. V lost 7 bases, J lost 6 bases, and 8 bases stayed unmatched. The V gene's germline CDR1 is LNHDA and CDR2 SQIVND (reference sequence). The CDR3 runs 14 residues. The CDR3 region is CASKLDRGRPEAFF. CDR3 DNA: TGTGCCAGTAAGCTGGACAGGGGGAGACCTGAAGCTTTCTTT.

The chain's CDR3 is CASSLVKAGGTEAFF. CDR3 bases: TGTGCCAGCAGCTTAGTGAAGGCAGGGGGCACTGAAGCTTTCTTT. The rearrangement uses TRBV11-2 and TRBJ1-1; TRBD1 matches at 7 bases. This CDR3 is built from 15 residues. Germline CDR1 is SGHAT and CDR2 is FQNNGV. The V and J ends lost 1 base and 4 bases, in that order; junction bases with no gene match: 6.

The sample holds many counts of this clonotype. The V gene is TRBV12-3 or TRBV12-4, the J gene TRBJ2-7; TRBD1 matches 9 bases. This CDR3 is 14 amino acids long. V was pared by 6 bases and J by 6 bases, with 9 bases of the junction left unmatched. DNA for the CDR3: TGTGCCAGCAGGGACGGGACAGGGTTGCCCGAGCAGTACTTC. This codes for CASRDGTGLPEQYF.

This clonotype was recorded at least ten times. The chain recombines TRBV15 with TRBJ2-1, with D possibly matching TRBD1 (5 bases). V lost 9 bases to trimming and J lost 1 base, with 7 bases between them. CDR1 and CDR2 from the germline V gene are LNHNV and YYDKDF (reference sequence). CDR3 length equals 12 residues. The CDR3 DNA is TGTGCCACGACAGATTCCTACAATGAGCAGTTCTTC. Translating gives CATTDSYNEQFF.

This clonotype has a handful of counts. The chain is built from TRBV6-5 and TRBJ2-3; 7 positions agree with TRBD1. CDR1 is MNHEY, CDR2 SVGAGI, per germline. The V gene end was trimmed by 10 bases and the J gene end by 5 bases; junction bases not matched to a gene: 3. The CDR3 sequence is 11 residues long. CDR3 region: CAIDREDTQYF. For the CDR3, the DNA is TGTGCCATTGACAGGGAAGATACGCAGTATTTT.

Comments on this clonotype: At one of its ends the junction is not consistent with the germline gene, which may arise from a read error. The chain is built from TRBV7-4 and TRBJ2-3, with 7 bases identical to TRBD2. Germline assignment: CDR1 SGHVT and CDR2 SQSDAQ. This CDR3 comprises 19 residues. The CDR3 spells CATSLQGPRTRFPTDTQYF. The CDR3 nucleotides read TGTGCCACCAGCCTGCAGGGCCCCCGGACTAGATTCCCCACAGATACGCAGTATTTT.

The chain recombines TRBV6-5 with TRBJ2-2, with D perhaps given as TRBD1 or TRBD2 (5 bases each). Germline V gene lookup returns CDR1 MNHEY and CDR2 SVGAGI. Trimming took off 3 bases at V and 2 bases at J, with 16 bases between the two ends. The CDR3 is 17 residues long. CDR3 in DNA: TGTGCCAGCAGTTATTATTCGCTCGGGGCTAACACCGGGGAGCTGTTTTTT. Its protein product is CASSYYSLGANTGELFF.

The rearrangement joins TRBV25-1 to TRBJ2-6; TRBD1 aligns across 10 bases. The CDR3 has 16 residues. Germline CDR1 MGHDK, CDR2 SYGVNS. After removal of 6 bases from V and 2 bases from J, the junction contained 4 bases not matched to a gene. CDR3 amino acids: CASRGTGDPGANVLTF. CDR3 sequence (DNA): TGTGCCAGCAGGGGGACAGGGGATCCTGGGGCCAACGTCCTGACTTTC.

This clonotype was picked up many times. This chain uses TRBV29-1 with TRBJ2-3; no definite D call. Germline assignment: CDR1 SQVTM and CDR2 ANQGSEA. The V end lost 4 bases, the J end lost 4 bases, and 9 bases lay between the germline ends. The CDR3 is 12 residues long. CDR3 region: CSVVPEPDTQYF. CDR3 bases: TGCAGCGTTGTTCCTGAACCAGATACGCAGTATTTT.

This clonotype was counted only a few times. A much bigger clone sits one base away, suggesting this may be a read error. V usage is TRBV27 and J usage is TRBJ2-2; D unresolved. Germline V gene lookup returns CDR1 MNHEY and CDR2 SMNVEV (reference sequence). The CDR3 spans 13 residues. Trimming removed 6 bases at V and 1 base at J, with 6 bases between. CDR3 loop: CASRGGNTGELFF. The CDR3 DNA sequence: TGTGCCAGCAGGGGCGGGAACACCGGGGAGCTGTTTTTT.

The rearrangement joins TRBV23-1 to TRBJ1-1; D uncertain. TRBV23-1 is assigned to the ORF class and has an uncertain function. This CDR3 has 16 amino acids. Trimming removed 0 bases at V and 4 bases at J, with 15 bases between. CDR3 sequence reads: CASSQSPRPKCTEAFF. The CDR3 DNA follows: TGCGCCAGCAGTCAATCCCCTAGACCCAAATGCACTGAAGCTTTCTTT.

This chain connects TRBV19 to TRBJ2-7, with D tentatively TRBD1 (6 bases). In germline, CDR1 is LNHDA, CDR2 SQIVND (reference sequence). V dropped 4 bases and J dropped 6 bases, with 10 bases sitting between them. This CDR3 spans 12 amino acids. The CDR3 DNA follows: TGTGCCAGTAGTAATTCAGGGGTCGAGCAGTACTTC. It translates to CASSNSGVEQYF.

In this sample, this clonotype turned up a few times. The DNA for the CDR3 is TGCAGTGCTACCACGGCACAGACACTGTACGAGCAGTACTTC. Encoded protein: CSATTAQTLYEQYF. The V call is TRBV20-1, the J call TRBJ2-7; D unclear. Germline CDR1 is DFQATT and CDR2 is SNEGSKA (reference sequence). This CDR3 is built from 14 residues. V dropped 4 bases and J dropped 4 bases, with 17 bases sitting between them.

This clonotype appeared a few times. The CDR3, as DNA: TGTGCCACCCTACCGCGCCTATTCAGCTCCTACAATGAGCAGTTCTTC. It is translated as CATLPRLFSSYNEQFF. The V gene is TRBV10-3, the J gene TRBJ2-1; D is undetermined. CDR1 and CDR2 (germline): ENHRY, SYGVKD. V lost 10 bases and J 0 bases, leaving 19 bases between the germline ends. The CDR3 runs to 16 residues.

The chain uses TRBV6-4 and TRBJ2-2; 7 positions match TRBD1. V shed 7 bases and J 7 bases; nucleotides not matched to a gene: 6. The length of the CDR3 is 13 residues. CDR1 and CDR2 (germline): MRHNA, SNTAGT. CDR3 in DNA: TGTGCCAGCAAAGACAGGGATAACGGGGAGCTGTTTTTT. This translates into CASKDRDNGELFF.

This clonotype was detected a few times. This CDR3 is CASSKRTGNTEAFF. In DNA, the CDR3 is TGTGCCAGCAGCAAAAGGACAGGGAACACTGAAGCTTTCTTT. The rearrangement links TRBV21-1 to TRBJ1-1; TRBD1 is the table's D call and was not checked against the DNA. TRBV21-1 is tagged as a pseudogene. The CDR3 consists of 14 residues.